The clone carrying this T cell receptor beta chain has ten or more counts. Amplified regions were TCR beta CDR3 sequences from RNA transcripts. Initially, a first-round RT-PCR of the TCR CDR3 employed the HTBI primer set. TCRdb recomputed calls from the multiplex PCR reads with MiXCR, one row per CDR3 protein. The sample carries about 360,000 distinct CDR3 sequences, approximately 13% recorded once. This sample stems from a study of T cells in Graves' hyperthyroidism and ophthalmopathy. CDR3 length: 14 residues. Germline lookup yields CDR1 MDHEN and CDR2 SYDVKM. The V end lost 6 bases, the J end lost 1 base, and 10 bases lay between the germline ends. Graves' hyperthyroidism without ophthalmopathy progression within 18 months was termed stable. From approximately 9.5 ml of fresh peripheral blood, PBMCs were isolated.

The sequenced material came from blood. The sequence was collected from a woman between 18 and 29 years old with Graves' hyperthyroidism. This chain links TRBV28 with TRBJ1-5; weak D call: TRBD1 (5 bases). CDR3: CASSWDASNQPQHF. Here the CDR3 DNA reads TGTGCCAGCAGCTGGGACGCCAGCAATCAGCCCCAGCATTTT. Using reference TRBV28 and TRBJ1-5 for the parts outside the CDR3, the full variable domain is DVKVTQSSRYLVKRTGEKVFLECVQDMDHENMFWYRQDPGLGLRLIYFSYDVKMKEKGDIPEGYSVSREKKERFSLILESASTNQTSMYLCASSWDASNQPQHFGDGTRLSIL.